The 27 T cell receptor beta chains in this list originate from one sample, sequenced in a study of T cell clonality in common variable immunodeficiency. The method was immunoSEQ multiplex PCR; TCRdb's version includes in-frame clones alone and lacks a portion of them. Altogether roughly 60,000 clones were found in the sample, and no singletons occur. Sequencing was done on a sample of peripheral blood mononuclear cells. These TCRs come from a person aged 18-69 years in good health.

This clone was detected ten times or more. From the germline J gene comes the end of the CDR3, since the read stops 3 residues before it. The rearrangement joins TRBV19 to TRBJ2-3; D not resolved. Trimming removed 1 base at V and 6 bases at J, with 11 bases between. Germline lookup yields CDR1 LNHDA and CDR2 SQIVND (reference sequence). The CDR3 has 14 residues. CDR3 residues: CASSIGASWDTQYF. The CDR3 DNA, read in part, is TGTGCCAGTAGTATAGGGGCCAGCTGGGATACG.

The sample holds many counts of this clone. Read data end 3 residues before the CDR3 end; the end is taken from the germline J gene. J is TRBJ1-6 and V is TRBV28; tentative D call: TRBD1 (5 bases). This CDR3 region has 14 residues. From germline, CDR1 is MDHEN and CDR2 SYDVKM. Trimming stripped 6 bases from V and 9 bases from J, with 15 bases between. The CDR3: CASRGLGARSPLHF. CDR3 DNA (partial): TGTGCCAGCAGGGGACTTGGGGCGCGTTCACCC. The entire variable domain, with the rest obtained from reference TRBV28 and TRBJ1-6, is as follows: DVKVTQSSRYLVKRTGEKVFLECVQDMDHENMFWYRQDPGLGLRLIYFSYDVKMKEKGDIPEGYSVSREKKERFSLILESASTNQTSMYLCASRGLGARSPLHFGNGTRLTVT.

This clone was observed at least ten times. The read is 3 residues too short to cover the CDR3 end, so that end is filled in from the germline J gene. The rearrangement joins TRBV7-9 to TRBJ1-1, with 7 bases fitting TRBD1. The CDR3 contains 13 residues. From germline, CDR1 is SEHNR and CDR2 FQNEAQ (reference sequence). The V segment lost 5 bases and the J segment 4 bases; nucleotides outside the gene matches: 4. The CDR3 here is CASSPRDSTEAFF. CDR3 DNA, as far as it was read: TGTGCCAGCAGCCCCCGGGACAGCACTGAA.

This clone was seen repeatedly, ten times or more. The read is 3 residues too short to cover the CDR3 end, so that end is filled in from the germline J gene. The J gene is TRBJ2-1, the V gene TRBV19; tentatively, D is TRBD2 (6 bases). CDR3 length: 17 residues. Trimming removed 0 bases at V and 7 bases at J, with 19 bases between. CDR1 LNHDA and CDR2 SQIVND come from the germline V gene (reference sequence). The CDR3 DNA, read in part, is TGTGCCAGTAGTATAGATCCCCCCTGGAGGGCCAGTAATGAG. This codes for CASSIDPPWRASNE. The complete CDR3 reads CASSIDPPWRASNEQFF.

This clone was counted at least ten times. The read finishes 3 residues shy of the CDR3 end, and the germline J gene is used to complete it. This chain links TRBV7-9 with TRBJ1-2; a weak D match, TRBD1 (5 bases). The V gene's germline CDR1 is SEHNR and CDR2 FQNEAQ (reference sequence). Trimming removed 3 bases from V and 3 bases from J, with 11 bases in between. The CDR3 is 14 amino acids. The DNA read from the CDR3 is TGTGCCAGCAGCTTGGCAGGGTCCGACTATGGC. It yields the protein CASSLAGSDYG. The CDR3 reads in full as CASSLAGSDYGYTF.

This clone was recorded at least ten times. Read coverage stops 3 residues before the CDR3 terminus; the germline J gene supplies the remainder. The chain uses TRBV5-4 and TRBJ2-7, with 9 bases that match TRBD2. V was clipped by 3 bases and J by 3 bases; unmatched bases: 10. The CDR3 runs to 16 residues. Germline CDR1 is SGHNT and CDR2 is YYREEE (reference sequence). Here the CDR3 reads CASSSRGVAGDYEQYF. CDR3 bases read: TGTGCCAGCAGCTCCCGAGGGGTAGCGGGAGACTACGAG.

Of note for this clone: Read sequence stops 3 residues before the CDR3 end, and the germline J gene provides the missing end. The rearrangement links TRBV29-1 to TRBJ2-3, with 15 bases identical to TRBD2. This CDR3 has 14 amino acids. The germline gives CDR1 SQVTM, CDR2 ANQGSEA. CDR3 loop: CSGRTSGGGETQYF. The DNA read from the CDR3 is TGCAGCGGCCGGACTAGCGGGGGGGGAGAGACG.

This clone came up many times. The read gets to within 3 residues of the CDR3 end, and the germline J gene fills in the rest. The V gene is TRBV5-1, the J gene TRBJ2-7, with D perhaps TRBD1 (5 bases). V lost 4 bases and J 3 bases, leaving 11 bases between the germline ends. The CDR3 spans 13 residues. CDR1 is SGHRS and CDR2 is YFSETQ in the germline V gene. CDR3 in amino acids: CASSPDRLYEQYF. Incomplete CDR3 DNA: TGCGCCAGCAGCCCCGACAGACTCTACGAG.

There are many counts of this clone. Coverage ceases 3 residues before the CDR3 finishes, and the germline J gene fills in the end. The chain uses TRBV29-1 and TRBJ2-3; possible D gene TRBD1, 6 bases. Trimming removed 5 bases at V and 0 bases at J, with 18 bases between. Germline V gives CDR1 SQVTM, CDR2 ANQGSEA. The CDR3 is 16 amino acids. CDR3 DNA (partial): TGCAGCGTTTTACCCCGGGACAAATACAGCACAGATACG. Translating gives CSVLPRDKYSTDT. The whole CDR3 reads CSVLPRDKYSTDTQYF.

In this sample, this clone turned up many times. The CDR3 sequence is CASSSILAGGPWETQYF. CDR3 DNA, as far as it was read: TGTGCCAGCAGCTCCATACTAGCGGGAGGGCCATGGGAGACC. The chain has TRBV7-6 and TRBJ2-5; 13 bases match TRBD2. The read terminates 3 residues before the CDR3 end, so the remaining end is supplied by the germline J gene. CDR1 is SGHVS and CDR2 is FNYEAQ in the germline V gene. The CDR3 sequence is 17 residues long. V lost 4 bases to trimming and J lost 5 bases; unmatched junction nucleotides: 10.

This clone was observed many times. The read terminates 3 residues ahead of where the CDR3 ends, so the germline J gene completes it. The rearrangement joins TRBV12-3 or TRBV12-4 to TRBJ2-1; 10 bases line up with TRBD1. V was clipped by 2 bases and J by 7 bases; unmatched bases: 2. The CDR3 sequence is 14 residues long. CDR3 in amino acids: CASSLSGQGNEQFF. Partial CDR3 DNA: TGTGCCAGCAGTTTATCGGGACAGGGGAATGAG.

This clone was counted at least ten times. The observed sequence ends 3 residues before the CDR3 terminus, with the missing tail filled in from the germline J gene. The V gene is TRBV20-1, the J gene TRBJ2-7; D is unresolved. Trimming removed 3 bases from V and 3 bases from J, with 12 bases in between. The CDR3 extends over 13 amino acids. Per germline, CDR1 DFQATT and CDR2 SNEGSKA (reference sequence). CDR3 bases read: TGCAGTGCTAGCGCACCGCCGGGCTACGAG. Translation gives CSASAPPGYE. The full CDR3 reads CSASAPPGYEQYF.

At least ten counts were recorded for this clone. The read terminates 3 residues ahead of where the CDR3 ends, so the germline J gene completes it. The V call is TRBV6-1, the J call TRBJ2-7; 10 bases fit TRBD2. V was pared by 2 bases and J by 6 bases, with 19 bases of the junction left unmatched. This CDR3 is 19 amino acids long. The germline V gene has CDR1 MNHNS and CDR2 SASEGT. This chain's CDR3 is CASSEPLGASGSLLREQYF. The CDR3 DNA, read in part, is TGTGCCAGCAGTGAACCCTTGGGGGCTAGCGGGAGCCTGTTGCGCGAG.

This clone was seen many times. Read coverage stops 3 residues before the CDR3 terminus; the germline J gene supplies the remainder. The gene calls are TRBV5-6 and TRBJ2-7; TRBD1 aligns across 10 bases. The ends lost 4 bases at V and 6 bases at J; junction bases unmatched: 4. CDR3 size: 13 residues. Germline CDR1 reads SGHDT; CDR2 reads YYEEEE. This CDR3 reads CASSTRTGGEQYF. The CDR3 DNA, read in part, is TGTGCCAGCAGCACCCGGACAGGGGGCGAG.

This clone was counted ten times or more. The read gets to within 3 residues of the CDR3 end, and the germline J gene fills in the rest. V is TRBV18 and J is TRBJ2-2; D is possibly TRBD2 (5 bases). Germline loops: CDR1 KGHSH, CDR2 LQKENI. Trimming stripped 3 bases from V and 0 bases from J, with 8 bases between. CDR3 length: 15 amino acids. CDR3 DNA (partial): TGTGCCAGCTCACCGTCGGGGTCGAACACCGGGGAG. Translating gives CASSPSGSNTGE. The whole CDR3 sequence reads CASSPSGSNTGELFF. Using reference TRBV18 and TRBJ2-2 for the parts outside the CDR3, the full variable domain is NAGVMQNPRHLVRRRGQEARLRCSPMKGHSHVYWYRQLPEEGLKFMVYLQKENIIDESGMPKERFSAEFPKEGPSILRIQQVVRGDSAAYFCASSPSGSNTGELFFGEGSRLTVL.

This clone was seen at least ten times. Read coverage stops 3 residues before the CDR3 terminus; the germline J gene supplies the remainder. V is TRBV28 and J is TRBJ1-4, with a possible D match to TRBD1 (6 bases). The germline V gene encodes CDR1 MDHEN and CDR2 SYDVKM. The CDR3 extends over 17 amino acids. With 3 bases removed from V and 5 bases from J, the gap between germline ends came to 19 bases. This CDR3 is CASSFSPERGLNEKLFF. The DNA read from the CDR3 is TGTGCCAGCAGTTTCTCTCCCGAAAGGGGGTTAAATGAAAAA.

This clone was found many times. From the germline J gene comes the end of the CDR3, since the read stops 3 residues before it. The chain is built from TRBV15 and TRBJ2-3; 14 bases fit TRBD2. V gave up 0 bases and J gave up 2 bases; unmatched junction bases: 10. This CDR3 is 20 amino acids long. Germline loops: CDR1 LNHNV, CDR2 YYDKDF (reference sequence). Partial CDR3 DNA: TGTGCCACCAGCAGAGATGTGACTAGCGGGAGGGCGGAGAACACAGATACG. The encoded protein is CATSRDVTSGRAENTDT. The entire CDR3 protein is CATSRDVTSGRAENTDTQYF.

This clone was recorded at least ten times. The read comes to an end 3 residues before the CDR3 does, leaving the germline J gene to fill in the end. This sequence joins TRBV6-1 and TRBJ1-5; 7 bases agree with TRBD1. The junction had 5 bases not matched to a gene; V was cut back by 2 bases and J by 4 bases. The CDR3 totals 15 residues. The germline gives CDR1 MNHNS, CDR2 SASEGT. CDR3 region: CASSEMGQLNQPQHF. The part of the CDR3 DNA that was read is TGTGCCAGCAGTGAAATGGGACAGCTTAATCAGCCC.

This clone occurred a few times. From the germline J gene comes the end of the CDR3, since the read stops 3 residues before it. V and J are TRBV7-9 and TRBJ2-3, with D perhaps matching TRBD1 (7 bases). Trimming cost V 3 bases and J 1 base, with 11 bases left between them. This CDR3 has 15 residues. In germline, CDR1 is SEHNR, CDR2 FQNEAQ (reference sequence). The sequenced part of the CDR3 DNA is TGTGCCAGCAGCTTCCAGGGGGGTGGCACAGATACG. Its translation is CASSFQGGGTDT. The CDR3 reads in full as CASSFQGGGTDTQYF.

In its sample, this clone was seen many times. The missing CDR3 end, 3 residues past where the read stops, is filled in from the germline J gene. The chain employs TRBV7-2 and TRBJ2-1; 12 bases agree with TRBD2. The CDR3 consists of 14 residues. The J segment lost 4 bases and the V segment lost 6 bases, leaving 1 base of the junction unmatched. From germline, CDR1 is SGHTA and CDR2 FQGNSA. CDR3 in amino acids: CASRLAGGYNEQFF. The DNA read from the CDR3 is TGTGCCAGCAGACTAGCGGGGGGTTACAATGAG.

Many counts were recorded for this clone. The read stops 3 residues short of the end of the CDR3; the missing end is completed from the germline J gene. The chain couples TRBV9 to TRBJ2-3; 8 nucleotides line up with TRBD2. J gave up 1 base and V 1 base, and 2 bases lay outside the gene matches. This CDR3 has 15 residues. Germline V gene sequence: CDR1 SGDLS, CDR2 YYNGEE. CDR3 region: CASSVLAGRTDTQYF. The covered CDR3 bases are TGTGCCAGCAGCGTATTAGCGGGACGCACAGATACG.

Many counts were recorded for this clone. The read halts 3 residues ahead of the CDR3 end, with the missing end drawn from the germline J gene. This chain links TRBV5-4 with TRBJ2-2; D may be TRBD1 (6 bases). The V and J ends lost 3 bases and 3 bases respectively, with 12 bases between them. The length of the CDR3 is 15 residues. Looked up from germline, CDR1 is SGHNT and CDR2 is YYREEE (reference sequence). The CDR3 sequence is CASSSGAGDTGELFF. CDR3 bases read: TGTGCCAGCAGCTCCGGGGCAGGGGACACCGGGGAG.

In its sample, this clone was seen many times. With the read ending 3 residues before the CDR3 end, the germline J gene is used to fill in that end. The chain recombines TRBV19 with TRBJ2-7, with 11 bases that match TRBD2. The CDR3 extends over 15 amino acids. Germline CDR1 is LNHDA and CDR2 is SQIVND (reference sequence). V dropped 5 bases and J dropped 0; count of bases not matched to a gene: 3. The CDR3 is CASSSSGGRSYEQYF. Partial CDR3 DNA: TGTGCCAGTAGTTCTAGCGGGGGGCGCTCCTACGAG.

This clone was recorded at least ten times. The sequenced fragment ends 3 residues before the CDR3 boundary, so the rest is inferred from the germline J gene. V gene TRBV5-1 combines with J gene TRBJ2-1, with 9 bases matching TRBD2. Germline CDR1 reads SGHRS; CDR2 reads YFSETQ. V lost 2 bases and J lost 2; bases outside the gene matches: 17. The CDR3 runs to 20 residues. The part of the CDR3 DNA that was read is TGCGCCAGCAGCTTTGTCCCAATAGAAGTAGCGGGGGAAACCTACAATGAG. Residues: CASSFVPIEVAGETYNE. The entire CDR3 protein is CASSFVPIEVAGETYNEQFF.

Many counts were recorded for this clone. The CDR3 sequence: CASGTGPSGSETQYF. CDR3 bases read: TGTGCTAGTGGTACCGGTCCTAGCGGGAGTGAGACC. The chain links TRBV12-5 to TRBJ2-5; TRBD2 matches 10 bases. The CDR3 end falls 3 residues outside the read, so it is completed with the germline J gene. The CDR3 spans 15 residues. V gave up 5 bases and J gave up 5 bases; unmatched junction bases: 8. The germline CDR1 and CDR2 sequences are LGHNT and FRNRAP.

This clone has at least ten counts. The DNA ends 3 residues before the CDR3 does, and the rest of the CDR3 is filled in from the germline J gene. The chain has TRBV20-1 and TRBJ2-3; D unclear. In germline, CDR1 is DFQATT, CDR2 SNEGSKA (reference sequence). Trimming cost V 3 bases and J 2 bases, with 15 bases left between them. The CDR3 extends over 15 amino acids. The CDR3 loop reads CSASAVNSITDTQYF. The sequenced CDR3 bases are TGCAGTGCTAGTGCCGTAAACTCTATCACAGATACG.

This clone was detected many times. The read gets to within 3 residues of the CDR3 end, and the germline J gene fills in the rest. The V and J genes are TRBV24-1 and TRBJ2-1, with D perhaps TRBD2 (5 bases). The V gene lost 0 bases and the J gene lost 7 bases, with 9 bases spanning the gap. CDR1 is KGHDR, CDR2 SFDVKD, per germline. This CDR3 has 14 amino acids. The CDR3 loop reads CATSDLVSVNEQFF. Incomplete CDR3 DNA: TGTGCCACCAGTGATTTGGTTAGCGTAAATGAG.